These 13 T cell receptor beta chains came from one sample sequenced in a study of cytomegalovirus exposure and HLA in healthy donors. The PCR made use of 60 Vbeta and 13 Jbeta primers. The data were produced by immunoSEQ multiplex PCR, yet TCRdb's version contains in-frame clones alone and is incomplete. This sample has some 150,000 clones, with 79% found just once. The specimen was PBMCs. Receptors originate from a man aged 50 to 59 in good health and CMV-seropositive.

The V and J genes are TRBV7-9 and TRBJ1-3, with D perhaps TRBD1 (5 bases). Trimming left V 1 base short and J 0 bases short, with 7 bases between. The CDR3 has 15 amino acids. Germline assignment: CDR1 SEHNR and CDR2 FQNEAQ (reference sequence). The CDR3 region is CASSLEGYSGNTIYF. The CDR3 nucleotides are TGTGCCAGCAGCTTAGAGGGGTACTCTGGAAACACCATATATTTT.

The V and J genes are TRBV10-3 and TRBJ1-1; TRBD1 aligns across 9 bases. The germline CDR1 and CDR2 sequences are ENHRY and SYGVKD. Losses at the gene ends were 4 bases for V and 2 bases for J; bases not matched to a gene: 5. CDR3 length: 15 residues. CDR3 sequence reads: CAISVGGQGNTEAFF. DNA for the CDR3: TGTGCCATCAGTGTCGGGGGACAGGGTAACACTGAAGCTTTCTTT.

A remark on this clone: Other DNA sequences in this sample translate to the same CDR3. The genes are TRBV6-6 and TRBJ2-1; perhaps TRBD1 as D (6 bases). Trimming stripped 4 bases from V and 5 bases from J, with 12 bases between. The CDR3 has 14 residues. From germline, CDR1 is MNHNY and CDR2 SVGAGI (reference sequence). This CDR3 is CASSSRGSDNEQFF. CDR3 nucleotides: TGTGCCAGCAGTTCCAGGGGCTCGGACAATGAGCAGTTCTTC.

The chain combines TRBV27 with TRBJ2-1; a weak D match, TRBD1 (8 bases). The germline CDR1 and CDR2 sequences are MNHEY and SMNVEV (reference sequence). Trimming took 5 bases from V and 9 from J, leaving 17 bases between them. The CDR3 extends over 14 amino acids. CDR3 in amino acids: CASSAQGEGSEQFF. CDR3 coding DNA: TGTGCCAGCAGTGCACAGGGGGAGGGCAGTGAGCAGTTCTTC.

The chain carries TRBV7-8 and TRBJ2-7; D is uncertain. Germline CDR1 is SGHVS and CDR2 is FQNEAQ. Trimming stripped 2 bases from V and 1 base from J, with 6 bases between. The CDR3 sequence is 13 residues long. CDR3: CASSLSLSYEQYF. The CDR3 DNA reads TGTGCCAGCAGCTTAAGCCTTTCCTACGAGCAGTACTTC.

V is TRBV6-1 and J is TRBJ2-7, with unresolved D. The V end lost 6 bases, the J end lost 3 bases, and 9 bases lay between the germline ends. CDR1 and CDR2 (germline): MNHNS, SASEGT. The CDR3 is made up of 12 amino acids. The CDR3 sequence: CASSPPFYEQYF. DNA of the CDR3: TGTGCCAGCAGCCCCCCTTTCTACGAGCAGTACTTC.

This rearrangement joins TRBV9 to TRBJ2-2; D is unclear. Germline values: CDR1 SGDLS, CDR2 YYNGEE. Trimming took off 5 bases at V and 2 bases at J, with 7 bases between the two ends. There are 13 residues in the CDR3. The CDR3 here is CASSRLNTGELFF. CDR3 nucleotides: TGTGCCAGCAGTCGACTTAACACCGGGGAGCTGTTTTTT.

The rearrangement uses TRBV18 and TRBJ2-7; 8 bases are shared with TRBD2. CDR3 length equals 14 residues. The V gene's germline CDR1 is KGHSH and CDR2 LQKENI. After removal of 3 bases from V and 4 bases from J, the junction contained 5 bases not matched to a gene. CDR3 sequence: CASSPGTSRYEQYF. The CDR3 region has the DNA TGTGCCAGCTCACCCGGGACTAGTCGGTACGAGCAGTACTTC. Full variable domain (missing parts from reference TRBV18 and TRBJ2-7): NAGVMQNPRHLVRRRGQEARLRCSPMKGHSHVYWYRQLPEEGLKFMVYLQKENIIDESGMPKERFSAEFPKEGPSILRIQQVVRGDSAAYFCASSPGTSRYEQYFGPGTRLTVT.

Only a few counts were recorded for this clone. This chain links TRBV5-1 with TRBJ2-7; weak D call: TRBD1 (5 bases). CDR3 length: 13 residues. Per the germline V gene, CDR1 is SGHRS and CDR2 is YFSETQ. Trimming stripped 5 bases from V and 0 bases from J, with 9 bases between. CDR3 protein: CASSSDSSYEQYF. As DNA, the CDR3 is TGCGCCAGCAGTTCCGACAGCTCCTACGAGCAGTACTTC.

The chain carries TRBV5-6 and TRBJ2-5; the match to TRBD1 covers 11 bases. The CDR3 length is 16 residues. J gave up 5 bases and V 6 bases, and 12 bases lay outside the gene matches. CDR1 is SGHDT and CDR2 is YYEEEE in the germline V gene. This CDR3 is CASTKIARDRGETQYF. DNA of the CDR3: TGTGCCAGCACCAAAATTGCCCGGGACAGGGGGGAGACCCAGTACTTC.

The chain combines TRBV4-1 with TRBJ2-5; 7 bases map to TRBD1. Per germline, CDR1 MGHRA and CDR2 YSYEKL. The CDR3 runs 16 residues. V lost 3 bases, J lost 5 bases, and 12 bases stayed unmatched. CDR3 loop: CASSQNGHRGWETQYF. The CDR3 DNA sequence: TGCGCCAGCAGCCAGAATGGTCACAGGGGTTGGGAGACCCAGTACTTC.

The chain employs TRBV28 and TRBJ1-5, with 7 bases that match TRBD1. The ends lost 1 base at V and 3 bases at J; junction bases unmatched: 9. The CDR3 length is 17 residues. Germline V gives CDR1 MDHEN, CDR2 SYDVKM. The CDR3 coding sequence is TGTGCCAGCAGTTTATATACAGGGGAAGGAATCAATCAGCCCCAGCATTTT. This gives the protein CASSLYTGEGINQPQHF.

This clone was detected a few times. The chain recombines TRBV6-1 with TRBJ1-1; D gene uncertain. V was clipped by 3 bases and J by 2 bases, with 10 bases between them. The CDR3 extends over 14 amino acids. Germline values: CDR1 MNHNS, CDR2 SASEGT. The CDR3 here is CASSDGRLNTEAFF. DNA for the CDR3: TGTGCCAGCAGTGATGGCAGACTTAACACTGAAGCTTTCTTT.